Each of the 11 T cell receptor beta chains below was sequenced from the same sample in a study of beta chain features in type 1 diabetes. Sequenced material consisted of expressed TCRB transcripts (all of the isolated RNA was reverse transcribed). The protocol was immunoSEQ multiplex PCR, while the TCRdb copy is restricted to in-frame clones and leaves out a portion. This table has under 250,000 clones, about 25% appearing once. The sequencing sample was made of central memory CD4+ T cells from blood. These receptors were collected from a man aged 25 to 40 in good health.

The rearrangement uses TRBV7-6 and TRBJ1-5; a possible D gene is TRBD1 (5 bases). This CDR3 has 16 residues. V was cut by 3 bases and J by 3 bases, with 15 bases left in between. Germline values: CDR1 SGHVS, CDR2 FNYEAQ. In DNA, the CDR3 is TGTGCCAGCAGCTTGAGACAGCGGATTATCAATCAGCCCCAGCATTTT. This gives the protein CASSLRQRIINQPQHF.

Note on this clone: The sample contains more than one DNA sequence encoding this CDR3. The chain uses TRBV2 and TRBJ1-6; D gene unclear. The CDR3 runs 14 residues. The germline CDR1 and CDR2 sequences are SNHLY and FYNNEI. Between the trimmed V and J ends, which lost 3 bases and 4 bases, there was a span of 7 bases. This CDR3 reads CASSEGSYNSPLHF. CDR3 nucleotides: TGTGCCAGCAGTGAGGGGTCTTATAATTCACCCCTCCACTTT.

V gene TRBV29-1 combines with J gene TRBJ2-7; D remains unclear. The V end lost 1 base, the J end lost 3 bases, and 10 bases lay between the germline ends. Germline values: CDR1 SQVTM, CDR2 ANQGSEA. The CDR3 runs 13 residues. CDR3 sequence: CSVEVKAGYEQYF. The CDR3 nucleotides read TGCAGCGTTGAAGTTAAGGCCGGCTACGAGCAGTACTTC.

This clone was recorded at least ten times. The rearrangement joins TRBV28 to TRBJ1-1; D gene uncertain. The V gene's germline CDR1 is MDHEN and CDR2 SYDVKM. The V end was cut by 10 bases, the J end by 1 base, with 4 bases between. The CDR3 consists of 10 residues. The CDR3 region has the DNA TGTGCCACCGAGAACACTGAAGCTTTCTTT. Translated: CATENTEAFF. The whole variable domain, filled in from reference TRBV28 and TRBJ1-1, reads DVKVTQSSRYLVKRTGEKVFLECVQDMDHENMFWYRQDPGLGLRLIYFSYDVKMKEKGDIPEGYSVSREKKERFSLILESASTNQTSMYLCATENTEAFFGQGTRLTVV.

This clone showed up just once. The chain recombines TRBV15 with TRBJ2-7; 9 positions match TRBD1. Germline V lookup: CDR1 LNHNV, CDR2 YYDKDF (reference sequence). The CDR3 length is 15 residues. After removal of 0 bases from V and 2 bases from J, the junction contained 2 bases not matched to a gene. CDR3 coding DNA: TGTGCCACCAGCAGAGAAAGACAGGGGGCCTACGAGCAGTACTTC. Encoded protein: CATSRERQGAYEQYF.

The CDR3 coding sequence is TGTGCCTGGAGTAAAGCGGCCGAGCAGTACTTC. As protein: CAWSKAAEQYF. The chain has TRBV30 and TRBJ2-7; weak D call: TRBD2 (5 bases). Germline CDR1 is GTSNPN and CDR2 is SVGIG (reference sequence). V was cut by 2 bases and J by 6 bases, with 8 bases left in between. This CDR3 spans 11 amino acids. Combining the CDR3 with reference TRBV30 and TRBJ2-7 gives the whole variable domain SQTIHQWPATLVQPVGSPLSLECTVEGTSNPNLYWYRQAAGRGLQLLFYSVGIGQISSEVPQNLSASRPQDRQFILSSKKLLLSDSGFYLCAWSKAAEQYFGPGTRLTVT.

CDR3 coding DNA: TGTGCCAGCAGCCGGACTAGCGGGAGAGGCGATGAGCAGTTCTTC. Translated, it gives CASSRTSGRGDEQFF. V is TRBV5-6 and J is TRBJ2-1, with 13 bases aligning to TRBD2. Germline V gives CDR1 SGHDT, CDR2 YYEEEE. This CDR3 has 15 amino acids. With 4 bases clipped from V and 8 bases from J, the junction kept 6 bases outside the gene matches.

The rearrangement uses TRBV29-1 and TRBJ2-1, with 13 bases lining up with TRBD2. There are 16 residues in the CDR3. V shed 5 bases, J shed 5 bases, and the junction held 9 bases outside the gene matches. Germline V CDR1 and CDR2: SQVTM, ANQGSEA. The CDR3 sequence is CSVLGLAGDFHNEQFF. The CDR3 DNA sequence: TGCAGCGTTCTAGGACTAGCGGGAGACTTCCACAATGAGCAGTTCTTC.

The gene calls are TRBV7-2 and TRBJ2-5, with TRBD2 identical over 7 bases. CDR3 length: 16 residues. The J segment lost 6 bases and the V segment lost 1 base, leaving 11 bases of the junction unmatched. Germline values: CDR1 SGHTA, CDR2 FQGNSA. The CDR3 DNA is TGTGCCAGCAGCTTAGGGGGAGGGGCCGGAGGGCAGACCCAGTACTTC. It encodes CASSLGGGAGGQTQYF.

The CDR3 region has the DNA TGTGCCTGGAGTACGGGTGAAAAACTGTTTTTT. Protein sequence: CAWSTGEKLFF. The chain has TRBV30 and TRBJ1-4; D remains unclear. V lost 2 bases to trimming and J lost 7 bases, with 5 bases between them. This CDR3 is 11 amino acids long. Germline V gene sequence: CDR1 GTSNPN, CDR2 SVGIG (reference sequence).

The chain recombines TRBV4-1 with TRBJ2-1; D unresolved. Germline assignment: CDR1 MGHRA and CDR2 YSYEKL. V was shortened by 0 bases and J by 0 bases, with 12 bases between the two germline ends. CDR3 size: 17 residues. CDR3 residues: CASSQDKGPGSYNEQFF. Written as DNA, the CDR3 is TGCGCCAGCAGCCAAGATAAGGGCCCTGGCTCCTACAATGAGCAGTTCTTC.